Listed below are T cell receptor beta chains from one sample, sequenced in a study of blood T cell repertoires in COVID-19. The protocol was immunoSEQ multiplex PCR, while the TCRdb copy is restricted to in-frame clones and leaves out a portion. The data contain some 140,000 clones, 75% to 90% of them singletons. Sequencing was performed on peripheral blood. The receptors here all came from a man over 45 with active or convalescent COVID-19. Both conserved end residues are part of each CDR3. The D gene is left open where the match is weak. The size field is filled for only some rows; it gives once, few, many or a size class.

abundance: -
v_gene: TRBV7-2
d_gene: TRBD1
j_gene: TRBJ1-5
CDR3nt: TGTGCCAGCAGCGCCGGACAGGGAAGGAATCAGCCCCAGCATTTT
CDR3aa: CASSAGQGRNQPQHF

abundance: few
v_gene: TRBV3-1/TRBV3-2
d_gene: -
j_gene: TRBJ2-7
CDR3nt: TGTGCCAGCAGCCACCCACCGGGTGACAGAGCCTACGAGCAGTACTTC
CDR3aa: CASSHPPGDRAYEQYF

abundance: -
v_gene: TRBV15
d_gene: -
j_gene: TRBJ1-1
CDR3nt: TGTGCCACCAGCAGAGAACAGTTGAACACTGAAGCTTTCTTT
CDR3aa: CATSREQLNTEAFF

abundance: once
v_gene: TRBV2
d_gene: -
j_gene: TRBJ1-5
CDR3nt: TGTGCCAGCAGTGTGTCCAGGGGTAATCAGCCCCAGCATTTT
CDR3aa: CASSVSRGNQPQHF

abundance: -
v_gene: TRBV4-3
d_gene: TRBD2
j_gene: TRBJ2-2
CDR3nt: TGCGCCAGCAGCCAAGATCTTACTAGCGGCACCGGGGAGCTGTTTTTT
CDR3aa: CASSQDLTSGTGELFF

abundance: -
v_gene: TRBV28
d_gene: -
j_gene: TRBJ2-5
CDR3nt: TGTGCCAGCAGTCTACCTCAGGGTGCGGAGACCCAGTACTTC
CDR3aa: CASSLPQGAETQYF

abundance: -
v_gene: TRBV19
d_gene: TRBD2
j_gene: TRBJ2-1
CDR3nt: TGTGCCAGTTGTACTAGCGGGAGGAATGAGCAGTTCTTC
CDR3aa: CASCTSGRNEQFF

abundance: -
v_gene: TRBV28
d_gene: TRBD1
j_gene: TRBJ1-2
CDR3nt: TGTGCCAGCAGTATACAGGGGATCTATGGCTACACCTTC
CDR3aa: CASSIQGIYGYTF

abundance: -
v_gene: TRBV23-1
d_gene: -
j_gene: TRBJ1-2
CDR3nt: TGCGCCAACTACACGGTCACCTTC
CDR3aa: CANYTVTF

abundance: once
v_gene: TRBV14
d_gene: -
j_gene: TRBJ1-6
CDR3nt: TGTGCCAGCAGCCAAGTTCGGGGTGCAAATTCACCCCTCCACTTT
CDR3aa: CASSQVRGANSPLHF

abundance: -
v_gene: TRBV5-6
d_gene: -
j_gene: TRBJ2-5
CDR3nt: TGTGCCAGCAGCCCAGGGACATTGGTAGAGACCCAGTACTTC
CDR3aa: CASSPGTLVETQYF

abundance: -
v_gene: TRBV21-1
d_gene: -
j_gene: TRBJ2-7
CDR3nt: TGTGCCAGCAGCAAAGTAAGGGGACCTCAAGGGACAGAAGCCTACGAGCAGTACTTC
CDR3aa: CASSKVRGPQGTEAYEQYF

abundance: -
v_gene: TRBV5-6
d_gene: -
j_gene: TRBJ1-4
CDR3nt: TGTGCCAGCAGCTTGGCCACTGGAGGGGAACCTGAAAAACTGTTTTTT
CDR3aa: CASSLATGGEPEKLFF

abundance: -
v_gene: TRBV21-1
d_gene: -
j_gene: TRBJ2-2
CDR3nt: TGTGCCAGCAGCGACCGGGACAGACTCTCGAACACCGGGGAGCTGTTTTTT
CDR3aa: CASSDRDRLSNTGELFF

abundance: -
v_gene: TRBV29-1
d_gene: -
j_gene: TRBJ2-5
CDR3nt: TGCAGCGTTGCCAAGACACAAGAGACCCAGTACTTC
CDR3aa: CSVAKTQETQYF

abundance: -
v_gene: TRBV10-3
d_gene: TRBD1
j_gene: TRBJ1-3
CDR3nt: TGTGCCATCAGTGACGGGACAGGGGGGCCCGGGGGATCTGGGAACACCATATATTTT
CDR3aa: CAISDGTGGPGGSGNTIYF